Listed below are T cell receptor beta chains from one sample, sequenced in a study of T cell responses to AZD1222 COVID-19 vaccine. Method: immunoSEQ multiplex PCR; TCRdb's copy keeps in-frame clones and lacks some. This repertoire shows 150,000 to 200,000 clones, less than 95% found once; its top ten account for about 2.8%. The sample was peripheral blood, taken on day 0 of AZD1222 vaccination. The receptors come from an adult in good health. The CDR3 runs from the conserved cysteine through the conserved F or W. D genes are given only for firm matches.

14 TRBV2 - CASSEPNPDYGYTF
14 TRBV30 TRBD1 CAWSVRQGEREQYF
14 TRBV3-1/TRBV3-2 - CASSQGGKPYEQYF
13 TRBV3-1/TRBV3-2 - CASSHGGGETQYF
16 TRBV13 TRBD2 CASTSPGLAPRDEQFF
14 TRBV5-1 - CASTGGSEGQPQHF
14 TRBV11-2 TRBD1 CASSSTGAGNTIYF
13 TRBV19 - CASRIGRVYGYTF
14 TRBV6-6 - CASTLGGVNNEQFF
11 TRBV30 - CAHGQADGYTF
15 TRBV9 - CASSRGGYSNQPQHF
14 TRBV6-5 TRBD1 CASRRQGRNSPLHF
14 TRBV4-3 - CASSQDPEEYGYTF